This T cell receptor beta chain was identified during a study of PD-1 blockade in classical Hodgkin lymphoma. Broader study findings: Reports described newly diagnosed patients as having lower baseline TCR diversity than healthy donors. The study found that TCR diversity rose significantly by C4D1 in CD4+ but not CD8+ cells.

About this clone itself: Antigen: not known.

Germline values: CDR1 LNHDA, CDR2 SQIVND (reference sequence). V was pared by 1 base and J by 4 bases, with 6 bases of the junction left unmatched. The CDR3 spans 15 residues. This table comes from immunoSEQ multiplex PCR, and its TCRdb copy is limited to in-frame clones, with some not included. This sample has 12,000 or so clones; about 88% occur once, and the top ten carry 36%. Stated time point: cycle 4 day 1 (C4D1), after more than five weeks of nivolumab. Each patient experienced a relapse that followed autologous stem cell transplantation, and brentuximab vedotin exposure varied. From thawed PBMCs, magnetic negative selection was used to isolate the CD8+ T cells.

This material consisted of CD8+ T cells from blood, taken before the fourth cycle of nivolumab. The TCR originated in a human donor with classical Hodgkin lymphoma. The donor label of this sample is uncertain. V is TRBV19 and J is TRBJ1-1; the match to TRBD1 covers 7 bases. The CDR3 DNA is TGTGCCAGTAGTATAGCGGCAGGGGGTCGCACTGAAGCTTTCTTT. Amino acid sequence: CASSIAAGGRTEAFF.